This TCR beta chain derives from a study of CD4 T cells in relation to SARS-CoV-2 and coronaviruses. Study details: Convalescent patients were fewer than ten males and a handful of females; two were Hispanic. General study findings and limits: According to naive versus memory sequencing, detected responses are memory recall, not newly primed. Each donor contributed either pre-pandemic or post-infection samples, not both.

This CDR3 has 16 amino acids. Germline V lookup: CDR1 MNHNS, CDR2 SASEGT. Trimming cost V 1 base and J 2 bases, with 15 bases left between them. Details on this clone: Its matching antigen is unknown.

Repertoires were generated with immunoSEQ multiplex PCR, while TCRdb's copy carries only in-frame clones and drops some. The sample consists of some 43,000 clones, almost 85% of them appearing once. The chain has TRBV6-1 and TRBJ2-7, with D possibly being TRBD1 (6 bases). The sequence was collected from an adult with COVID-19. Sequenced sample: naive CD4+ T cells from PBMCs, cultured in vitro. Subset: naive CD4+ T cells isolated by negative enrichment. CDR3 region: CASSEGVGQRTYEQYF. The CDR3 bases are TGTGCCAGCAGTGAAGGGGTTGGACAGAGAACCTACGAGCAGTACTTC.